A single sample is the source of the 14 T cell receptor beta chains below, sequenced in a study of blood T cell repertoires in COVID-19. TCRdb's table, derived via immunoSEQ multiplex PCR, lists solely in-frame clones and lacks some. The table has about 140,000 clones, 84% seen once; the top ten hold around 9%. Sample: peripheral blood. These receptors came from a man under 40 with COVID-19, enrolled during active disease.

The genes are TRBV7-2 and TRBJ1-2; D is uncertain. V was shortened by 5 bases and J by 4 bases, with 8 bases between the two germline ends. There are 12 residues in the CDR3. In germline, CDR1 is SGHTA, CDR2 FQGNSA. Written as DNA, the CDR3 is TGTGCCAGCAGCCCTCCGGGCTATGGCTACACCTTC. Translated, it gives CASSPPGYGYTF.

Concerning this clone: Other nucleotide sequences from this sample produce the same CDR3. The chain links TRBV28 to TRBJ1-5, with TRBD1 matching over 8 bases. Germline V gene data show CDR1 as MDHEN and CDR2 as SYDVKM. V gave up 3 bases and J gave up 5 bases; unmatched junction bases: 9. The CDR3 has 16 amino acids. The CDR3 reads CASSLGGRGPDQPQHF. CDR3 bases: TGTGCCAGCAGTTTGGGTGGCAGGGGGCCGGATCAGCCCCAGCATTTT.

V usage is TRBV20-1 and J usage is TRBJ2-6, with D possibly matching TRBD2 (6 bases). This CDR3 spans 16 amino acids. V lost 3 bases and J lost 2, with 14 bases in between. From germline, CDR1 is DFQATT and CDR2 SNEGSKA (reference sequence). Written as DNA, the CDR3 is TGCAGTGCTAGTGCGGGGTCGCTGGCTGGGGCCAACGTCCTGACTTTC. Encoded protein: CSASAGSLAGANVLTF.

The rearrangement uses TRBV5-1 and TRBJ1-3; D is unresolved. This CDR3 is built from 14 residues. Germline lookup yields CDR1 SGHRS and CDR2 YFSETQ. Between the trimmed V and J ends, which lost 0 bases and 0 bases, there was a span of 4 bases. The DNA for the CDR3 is TGCGCCAGCAGCTTGGACAGCTCTGGAAACACCATATATTTT. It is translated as CASSLDSSGNTIYF.

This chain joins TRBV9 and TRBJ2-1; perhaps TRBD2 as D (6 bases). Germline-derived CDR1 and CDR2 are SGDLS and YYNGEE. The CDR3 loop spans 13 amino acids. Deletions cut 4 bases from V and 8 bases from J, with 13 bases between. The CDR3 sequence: CASSPPQRDEQFF. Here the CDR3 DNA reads TGTGCCAGCAGCCCCCCACAGCGGGATGAGCAGTTCTTC.

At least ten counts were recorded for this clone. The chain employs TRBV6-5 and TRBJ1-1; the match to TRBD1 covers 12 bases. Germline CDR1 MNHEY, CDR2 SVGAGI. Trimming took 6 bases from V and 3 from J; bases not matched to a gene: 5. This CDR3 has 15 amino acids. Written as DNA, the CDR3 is TGTGCCAGCAGGGGACAGGGGGCGGGAGACACTGAAGCTTTCTTT. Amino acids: CASRGQGAGDTEAFF.

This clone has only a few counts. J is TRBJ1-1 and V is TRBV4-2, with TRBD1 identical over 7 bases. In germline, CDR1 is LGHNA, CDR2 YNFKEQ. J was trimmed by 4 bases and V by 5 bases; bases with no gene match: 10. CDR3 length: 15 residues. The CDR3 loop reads CASSAPGQRGTEAFF. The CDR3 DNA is TGTGCCAGCAGCGCCCCGGGACAGAGGGGCACTGAAGCTTTCTTT.

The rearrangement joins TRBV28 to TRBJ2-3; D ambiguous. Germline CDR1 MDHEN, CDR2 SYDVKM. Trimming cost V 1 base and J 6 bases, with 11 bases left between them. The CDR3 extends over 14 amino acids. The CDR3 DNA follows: TGTGCCAGCAGTTTATACGACGCGAGGGATACGCAGTATTTT. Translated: CASSLYDARDTQYF.

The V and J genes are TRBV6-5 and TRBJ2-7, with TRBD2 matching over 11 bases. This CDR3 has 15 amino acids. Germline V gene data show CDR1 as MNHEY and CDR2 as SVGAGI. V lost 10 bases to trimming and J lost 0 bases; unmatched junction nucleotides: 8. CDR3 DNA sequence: TGTGCCATCTTCGGGACTAGCGGTTCCTCCTACGAGCAGTACTTC. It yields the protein CAIFGTSGSSYEQYF.

The CDR3 spells CASSHYRDSEGYTF. CDR3 coding DNA: TGTGCCAGCAGCCATTATAGGGACTCCGAAGGCTACACCTTC. The chain carries TRBV14 and TRBJ1-2, with a weak D call TRBD1 (5 bases). This CDR3 has 14 amino acids. The V end lost 3 bases, the J end lost 8 bases, and 16 bases lay between the germline ends. Germline lookup yields CDR1 SGHDN and CDR2 FVKESK.

The CDR3, as DNA: TGTGCCTGGAGTCACAGGGGAATAGATACGCAGTATTTT. This translates into CAWSHRGIDTQYF. This chain uses TRBV30 with TRBJ2-3; 7 nucleotides match TRBD1. CDR1 is GTSNPN, CDR2 SVGIG, per germline (reference sequence). V was clipped by 2 bases and J by 5 bases; unmatched bases: 4. This CDR3 comprises 13 residues.

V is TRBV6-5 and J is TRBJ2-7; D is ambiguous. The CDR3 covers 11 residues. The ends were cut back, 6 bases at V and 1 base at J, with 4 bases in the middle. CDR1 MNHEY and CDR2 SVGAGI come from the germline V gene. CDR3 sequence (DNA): TGTGCCAGCAGCCGGTCCTACGAGCAGTACTTC. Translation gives CASSRSYEQYF.

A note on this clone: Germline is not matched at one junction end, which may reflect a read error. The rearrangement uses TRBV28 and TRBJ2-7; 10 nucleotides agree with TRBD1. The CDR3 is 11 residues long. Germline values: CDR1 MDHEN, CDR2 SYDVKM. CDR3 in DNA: TGTGCCAGCAGTTCTACCAGGGACAGGGGCTTC. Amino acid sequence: CASSSTRDRGF. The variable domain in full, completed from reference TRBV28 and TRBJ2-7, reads DVKVTQSSRYLVKRTGEKVFLECVQDMDHENMFWYRQDPGLGLRLIYFSYDVKMKEKGDIPEGYSVSREKKERFSLILESASTNQTSMYLCASSSTRDRGFGPGTRLTVT.

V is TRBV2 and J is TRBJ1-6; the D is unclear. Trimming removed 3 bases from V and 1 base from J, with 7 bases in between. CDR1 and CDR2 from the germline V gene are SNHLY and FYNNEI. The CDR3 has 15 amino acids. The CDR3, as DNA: TGTGCCAGCAGTGAGGGCGTTTCCTATAATTCACCCCTCCACTTT. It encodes CASSEGVSYNSPLHF.